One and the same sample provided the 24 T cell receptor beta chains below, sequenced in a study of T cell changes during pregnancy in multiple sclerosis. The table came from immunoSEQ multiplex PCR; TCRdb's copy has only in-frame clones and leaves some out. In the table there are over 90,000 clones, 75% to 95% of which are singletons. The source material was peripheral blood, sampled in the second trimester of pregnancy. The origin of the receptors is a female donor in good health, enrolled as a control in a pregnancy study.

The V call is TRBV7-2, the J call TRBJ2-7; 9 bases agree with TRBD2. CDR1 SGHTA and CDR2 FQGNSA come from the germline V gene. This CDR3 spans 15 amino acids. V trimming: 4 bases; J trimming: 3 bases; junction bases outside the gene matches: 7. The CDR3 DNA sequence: TGTGCCAGCAGCTCCGCCGGGACTAGCTTCTACGAGCAGTACTTC. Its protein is CASSSAGTSFYEQYF.

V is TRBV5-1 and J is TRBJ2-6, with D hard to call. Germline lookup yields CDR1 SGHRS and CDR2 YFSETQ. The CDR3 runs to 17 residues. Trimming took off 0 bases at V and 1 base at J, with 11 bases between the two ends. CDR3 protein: CASSLGGVESGANVLTF. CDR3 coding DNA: TGCGCCAGCAGCTTGGGAGGCGTCGAATCTGGGGCCAACGTCCTGACTTTC.

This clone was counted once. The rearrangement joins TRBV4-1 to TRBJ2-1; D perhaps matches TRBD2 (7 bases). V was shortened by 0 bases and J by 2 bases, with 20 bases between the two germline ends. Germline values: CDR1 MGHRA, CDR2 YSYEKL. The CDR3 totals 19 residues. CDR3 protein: CASSQDGGTPSFPYNEQFF. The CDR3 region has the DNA TGCGCCAGCAGCCAAGACGGGGGGACACCTTCTTTTCCCTACAATGAGCAGTTCTTC.

The CDR3, as DNA: TGCGCCAGCAGCCAAGCGGCGGGACGCACAACTAGCGTCCTTACAGATACGCAGTATTTT. It yields the protein CASSQAAGRTTSVLTDTQYF. The chain has TRBV4-3 and TRBJ2-3; 7 bases line up with TRBD2. There are 20 residues in the CDR3. Trimming cost V 1 base and J 3 bases; bases outside gene matches: 19. Per germline, CDR1 LGHNA and CDR2 YSLEER.

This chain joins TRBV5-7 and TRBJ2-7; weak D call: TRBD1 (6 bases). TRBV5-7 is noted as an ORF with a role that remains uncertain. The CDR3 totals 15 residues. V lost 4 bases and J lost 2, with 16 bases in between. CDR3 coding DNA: TGTGCCAGCAGCCCAGAAACAGGGTGCGCCTACGAGCAGTACTTC. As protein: CASSPETGCAYEQYF.

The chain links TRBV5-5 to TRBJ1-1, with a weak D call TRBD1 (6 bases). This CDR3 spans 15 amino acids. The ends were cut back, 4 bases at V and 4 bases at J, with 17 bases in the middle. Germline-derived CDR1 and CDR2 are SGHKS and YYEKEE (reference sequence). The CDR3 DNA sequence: TGTGCCAGCAGCCGAGTGGGGGGGGCGGTCACTGAAGCTTTCTTT. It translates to CASSRVGGAVTEAFF.

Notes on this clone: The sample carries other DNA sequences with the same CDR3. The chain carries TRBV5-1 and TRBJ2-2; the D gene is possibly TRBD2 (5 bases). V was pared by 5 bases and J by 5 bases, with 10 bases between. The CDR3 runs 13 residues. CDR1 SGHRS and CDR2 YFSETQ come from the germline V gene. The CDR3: CASSLPGTGELFF. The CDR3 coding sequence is TGCGCCAGCAGTCTTCCGGGAACCGGGGAGCTGTTTTTT.

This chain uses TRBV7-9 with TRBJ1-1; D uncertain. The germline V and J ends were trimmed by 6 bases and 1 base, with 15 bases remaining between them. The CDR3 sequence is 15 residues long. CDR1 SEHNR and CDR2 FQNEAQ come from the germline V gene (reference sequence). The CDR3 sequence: CASRNMAFQNTEAFF. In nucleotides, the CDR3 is TGTGCCAGCAGGAATATGGCTTTCCAGAACACTGAAGCTTTCTTT.

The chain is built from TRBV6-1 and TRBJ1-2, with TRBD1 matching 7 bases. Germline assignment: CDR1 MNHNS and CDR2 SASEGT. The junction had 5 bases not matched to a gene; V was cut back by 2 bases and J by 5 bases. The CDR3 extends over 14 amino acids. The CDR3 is CASSETGTAYGYTF. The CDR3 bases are TGTGCCAGCAGTGAAACCGGGACAGCGTATGGCTACACCTTC.

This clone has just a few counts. As DNA, the CDR3 is TGTGCCAGCAGCTTGGACCTCGGCTATGGCTACACCTTC. Translation gives CASSLDLGYGYTF. The genes are TRBV5-4 and TRBJ1-2; D call uncertain. Trimming shortened V by 0 bases and J by 4 bases, and 7 bases separated the two germline ends. This CDR3 has 13 residues. Germline V CDR1 and CDR2: SGHNT, YYREEE (reference sequence). The whole variable domain, filled in from reference TRBV5-4 and TRBJ1-2, reads ETGVTQSPTHLIKTRGQQVTLRCSSQSGHNTVSWYQQALGQGPQFIFQYYREEENGRGNFPPRFSGLQFPNYSSELNVNALELDDSALYLCASSLDLGYGYTFGSGTRLTVV.

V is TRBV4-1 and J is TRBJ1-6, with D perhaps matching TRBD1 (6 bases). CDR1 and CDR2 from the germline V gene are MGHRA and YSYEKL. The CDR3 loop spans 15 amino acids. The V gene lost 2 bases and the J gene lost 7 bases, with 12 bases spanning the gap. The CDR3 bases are TGCGCCAGCAGCCAACCAGGGGAACGGAATTCACCCCTCCACTTT. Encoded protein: CASSQPGERNSPLHF.

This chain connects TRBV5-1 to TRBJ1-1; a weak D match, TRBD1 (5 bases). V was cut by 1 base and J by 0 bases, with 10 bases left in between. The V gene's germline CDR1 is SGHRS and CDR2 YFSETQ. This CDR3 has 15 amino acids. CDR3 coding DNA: TGCGCCAGCAGCTTGTTCGCAGGGATGAACACTGAAGCTTTCTTT. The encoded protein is CASSLFAGMNTEAFF.

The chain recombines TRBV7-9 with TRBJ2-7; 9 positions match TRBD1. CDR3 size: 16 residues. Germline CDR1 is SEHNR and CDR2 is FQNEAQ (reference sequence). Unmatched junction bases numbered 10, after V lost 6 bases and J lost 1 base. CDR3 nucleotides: TGTGCCAGCAGAATCCCCGGGGGACAGGGATCCTACGAGCAGTACTTC. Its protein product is CASRIPGGQGSYEQYF.

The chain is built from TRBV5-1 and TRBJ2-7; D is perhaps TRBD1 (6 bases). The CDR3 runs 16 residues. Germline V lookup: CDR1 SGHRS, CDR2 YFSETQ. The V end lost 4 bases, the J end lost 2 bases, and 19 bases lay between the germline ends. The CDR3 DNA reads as TGCGCCAGCAGCCGAACGGCTAGACAGGCCACCTACGAGCAGTACTTC. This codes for CASSRTARQATYEQYF.

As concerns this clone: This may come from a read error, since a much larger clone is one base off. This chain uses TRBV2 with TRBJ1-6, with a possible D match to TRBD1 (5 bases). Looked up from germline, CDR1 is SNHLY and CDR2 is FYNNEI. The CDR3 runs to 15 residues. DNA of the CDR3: TGTGCCAACAGTGGGGTGGGGCCTCATAATTCACCCCTCCACTTT. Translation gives CANSGVGPHNSPLHF.

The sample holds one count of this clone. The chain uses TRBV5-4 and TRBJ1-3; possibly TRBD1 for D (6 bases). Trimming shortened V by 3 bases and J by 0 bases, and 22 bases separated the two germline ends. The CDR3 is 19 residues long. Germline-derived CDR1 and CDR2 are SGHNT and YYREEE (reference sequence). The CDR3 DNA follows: TGTGCCAGCAGCTCAGGCGGGGGGGCAGGGCCAAGCTCTGGAAACACCATATATTTT. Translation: CASSSGGGAGPSSGNTIYF.

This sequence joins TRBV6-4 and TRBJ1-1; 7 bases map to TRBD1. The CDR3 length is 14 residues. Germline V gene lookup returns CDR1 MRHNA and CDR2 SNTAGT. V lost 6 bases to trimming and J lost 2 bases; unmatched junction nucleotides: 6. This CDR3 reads CASRAGQANTEAFF. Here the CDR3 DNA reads TGTGCCAGCAGAGCCGGACAGGCCAACACTGAAGCTTTCTTT.

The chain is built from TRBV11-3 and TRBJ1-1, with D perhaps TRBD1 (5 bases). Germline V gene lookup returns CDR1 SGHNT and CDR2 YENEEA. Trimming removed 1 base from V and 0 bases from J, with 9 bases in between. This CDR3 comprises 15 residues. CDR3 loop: CASSLGGGVNTEAFF. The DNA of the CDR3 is TGTGCCAGCAGCTTAGGGGGAGGGGTGAACACTGAAGCTTTCTTT.

The CDR3 loop is CASSFGDRGNYGYTF. As DNA, the CDR3 is TGTGCCAGCAGCTTTGGGGACAGGGGAAACTATGGCTACACCTTC. The chain combines TRBV7-8 with TRBJ1-2; 10 bases fit TRBD1. The germline gives CDR1 SGHVS, CDR2 FQNEAQ. V was clipped by 3 bases and J by 2 bases; unmatched bases: 3. The CDR3 runs to 15 residues.

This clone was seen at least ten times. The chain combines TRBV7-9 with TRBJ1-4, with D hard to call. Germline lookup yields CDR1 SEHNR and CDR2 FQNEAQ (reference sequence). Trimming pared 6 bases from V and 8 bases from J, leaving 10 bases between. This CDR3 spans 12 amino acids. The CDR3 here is CASRASWEKLFF. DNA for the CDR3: TGTGCCAGCAGGGCTTCCTGGGAAAAACTGTTTTTT.

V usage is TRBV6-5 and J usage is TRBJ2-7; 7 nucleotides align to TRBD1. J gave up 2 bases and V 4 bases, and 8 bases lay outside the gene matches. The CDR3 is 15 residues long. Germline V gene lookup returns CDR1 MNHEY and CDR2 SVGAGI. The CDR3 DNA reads TGTGCCAGCAGTTCTTGGACAGGTTCTCCCTACGAGCAGTACTTC. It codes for CASSSWTGSPYEQYF.

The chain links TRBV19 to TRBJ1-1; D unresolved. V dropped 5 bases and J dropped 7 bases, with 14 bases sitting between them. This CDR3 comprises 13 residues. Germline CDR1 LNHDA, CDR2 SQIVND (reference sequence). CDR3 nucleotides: TGTGCCAGTAGTCGCGGCGGGGATGGTGAAGCTTTCTTT. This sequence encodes CASSRGGDGEAFF.

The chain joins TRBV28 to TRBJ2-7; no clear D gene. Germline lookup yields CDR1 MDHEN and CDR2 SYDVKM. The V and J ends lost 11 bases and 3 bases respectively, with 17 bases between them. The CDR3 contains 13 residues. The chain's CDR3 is CAAGRLDGYEQYF. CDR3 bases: TGTGCCGCCGGAAGGCTAGATGGCTACGAGCAGTACTTC.

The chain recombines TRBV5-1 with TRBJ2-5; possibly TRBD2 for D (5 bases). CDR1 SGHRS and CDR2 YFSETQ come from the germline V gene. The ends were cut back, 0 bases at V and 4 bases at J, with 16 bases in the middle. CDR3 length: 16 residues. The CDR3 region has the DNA TGCGCCAGCAGCTTGGGTTTGGAGACCCGGGGAGAGACCCAGTACTTC. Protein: CASSLGLETRGETQYF.